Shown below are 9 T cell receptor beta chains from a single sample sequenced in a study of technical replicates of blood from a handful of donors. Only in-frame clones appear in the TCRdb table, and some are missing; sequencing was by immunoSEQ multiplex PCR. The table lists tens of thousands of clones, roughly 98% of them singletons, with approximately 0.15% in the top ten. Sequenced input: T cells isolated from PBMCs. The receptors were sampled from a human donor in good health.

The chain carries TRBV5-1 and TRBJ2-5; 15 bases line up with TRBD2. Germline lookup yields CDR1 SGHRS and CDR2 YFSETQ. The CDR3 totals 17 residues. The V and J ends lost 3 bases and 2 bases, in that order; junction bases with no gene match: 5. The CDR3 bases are TGCGCCAGCAGCTCCGGGACTAGCGGGGGGACACAAGAGACCCAGTACTTC. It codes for CASSSGTSGGTQETQYF.

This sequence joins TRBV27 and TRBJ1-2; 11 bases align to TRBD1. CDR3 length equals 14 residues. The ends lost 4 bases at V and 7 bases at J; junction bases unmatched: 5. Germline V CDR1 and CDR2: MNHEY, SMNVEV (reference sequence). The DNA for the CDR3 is TGTGCCAGCAGTTCCGGACAGGGGGCGCGTGGCTACACCTTC. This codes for CASSSGQGARGYTF.

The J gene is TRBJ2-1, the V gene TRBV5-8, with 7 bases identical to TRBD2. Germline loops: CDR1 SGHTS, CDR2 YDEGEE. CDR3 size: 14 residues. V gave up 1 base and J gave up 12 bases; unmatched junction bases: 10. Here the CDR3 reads CASSLSFYSGTQFF. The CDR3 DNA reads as TGTGCCAGCAGCTTGAGTTTTTACAGCGGGACGCAGTTCTTC. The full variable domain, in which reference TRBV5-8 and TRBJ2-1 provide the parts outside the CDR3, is EAGVTQSPTHLIKTRGQQATLRCSPISGHTSVYWYQQALGLGLQFLLWYDEGEERNRGNFPPRFSGRQFPNYSSELNVNALELEDSALYLCASSLSFYSGTQFFGPGTRLTVL.

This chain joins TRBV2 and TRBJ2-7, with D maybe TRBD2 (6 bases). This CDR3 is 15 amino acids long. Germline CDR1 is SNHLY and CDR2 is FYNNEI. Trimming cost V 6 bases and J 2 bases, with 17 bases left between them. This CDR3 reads CASSATGTQAYEQYF. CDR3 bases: TGTGCCAGCAGCGCAACGGGGACTCAAGCCTACGAGCAGTACTTC. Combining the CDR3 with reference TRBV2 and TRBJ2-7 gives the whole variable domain EPEVTQTPSHQVTQMGQEVILRCVPISNHLYFYWYRQILGQKVEFLVSFYNNEISEKSEIFDDQFSVERPDGSNFTLKIRSTKLEDSAMYFCASSATGTQAYEQYFGPGTRLTVT.

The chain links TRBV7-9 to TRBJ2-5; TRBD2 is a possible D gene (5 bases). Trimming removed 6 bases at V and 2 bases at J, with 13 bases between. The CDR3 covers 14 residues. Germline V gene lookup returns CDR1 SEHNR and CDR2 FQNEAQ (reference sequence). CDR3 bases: TGTGCCAGCAGGTCCGCGGGTGGGCAAGAGACCCAGTACTTC. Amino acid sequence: CASRSAGGQETQYF.

CDR3 protein: CASSPQTGTNEKLFF. Written as DNA, the CDR3 is TGTGCCAGCTCACCACAGACAGGGACTAATGAAAAACTGTTTTTT. This sequence joins TRBV18 and TRBJ1-4, with 7 bases identical to TRBD1. Germline-derived CDR1 and CDR2 are KGHSH and LQKENI. The junction had 1 base not matched to a gene; V was cut back by 1 base and J by 2 bases. The CDR3 has 15 amino acids.

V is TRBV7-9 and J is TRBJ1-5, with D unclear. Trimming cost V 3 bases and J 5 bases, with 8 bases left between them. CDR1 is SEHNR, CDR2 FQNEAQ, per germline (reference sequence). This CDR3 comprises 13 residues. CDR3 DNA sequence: TGTGCCAGCAGCTTCGACTTGTATCAGCCCCAGCATTTT. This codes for CASSFDLYQPQHF.

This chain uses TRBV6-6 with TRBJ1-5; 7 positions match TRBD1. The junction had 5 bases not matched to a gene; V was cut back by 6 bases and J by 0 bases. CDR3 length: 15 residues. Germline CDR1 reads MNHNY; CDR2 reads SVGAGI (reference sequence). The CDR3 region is CASSQGQYSNQPQHF. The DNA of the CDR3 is TGTGCCAGCAGCCAGGGACAGTATAGCAATCAGCCCCAGCATTTT.

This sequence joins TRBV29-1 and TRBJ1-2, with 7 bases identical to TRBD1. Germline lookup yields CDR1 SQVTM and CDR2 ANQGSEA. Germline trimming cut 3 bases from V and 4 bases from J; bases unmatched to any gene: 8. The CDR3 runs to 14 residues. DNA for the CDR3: TGCAGCGTTGACATAGGGGGCGACGGCTATGGCTACACCTTC. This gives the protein CSVDIGGDGYGYTF.